This T cell receptor beta chain came from a study of CD8+ T cells in alopecia areata. Germline V gene data show CDR1 as MDHEN and CDR2 as SYDVKM. CDR3 size: 15 residues. Trimming cost V 5 bases and J 0 bases, with 11 bases left between them. Study-wide results and limits: Possibly because of HLA-related factors, TCR sharing was less clear across patients than in mice.

This clone was counted ten times or more. Its target is unknown. Isolated RNA was reverse transcribed into cDNA used as the sequencing template. Only in-frame clones appear in the TCRdb table, and some are missing; sequencing was by immunoSEQ multiplex PCR. The table lists 100,000 to 150,000 clones, roughly 50% of them singletons, with roughly a tenth in the top ten. The gene calls are TRBV28 and TRBJ1-5, with D tentatively TRBD1 (6 bases). What was sequenced was NKG2D-low CD8+ T cells sorted from blood. The TCR was taken from a human donor with alopecia areata. Here the CDR3 DNA reads TGTGCCAGCAGTGGACAGTACTTTAGCAATCAGCCCCAGCATTTT. Protein: CASSGQYFSNQPQHF.